This TCR beta chain was observed in a study of cytomegalovirus exposure and HLA in healthy donors (dated by TCRdb to the late 2010s). General notes on the study: According to an earlier analysis of around 600 of the donors, about 180 million T cells yielded over 100 million unique TCR beta sequences and approximately 280 Gb of sequence data. In a later genetic analysis, genome-wide SNP genotypes for about 65% of the roughly 700 donors were used, and that subset was treated as a discovery cohort. To predict cytomegalovirus infection status, the study brought together high-throughput TCR immunosequencing, statistical association of individual TCRs with disease status, and machine learning. Alongside the repertoire data, information on donor age, sex, ethnicity and CMV serostatus was compiled. HLA typing included class I and class II loci at four-digit resolution. Every repertoire in the discovery cohort had been generated on one and the same sequencing platform. In a later analysis, previously published TCR beta repertoires from about 640 donors were re-analyzed and high-resolution HLA genotyping was added so that TCR occurrence patterns could be studied. An earlier analysis of 587 of the donors used high-throughput TCR beta sequencing to judge whether each TCR beta V gene segment behaved as functional or pseudogenic. The T cell repertoires of 666 subjects were profiled by immunosequencing and related to cytomegalovirus serostatus. In addition to the first cohort of roughly 700 subjects, a separate validation cohort of 130 or so different subjects was used. Typing coverage differed by locus: A, B, C, DRB1 and DQB1 were typed in about 629-640 donors, DQA1 in about 500, DPA1 in approximately 600, and DPB1 in 450 to 480. The genetic ancestry cluster associated with self-reported Caucasian donors included roughly four fifths of the 300 to 450 genotyped donors. The study aimed to test whether cataloging public T cell receptors could reveal signatures of past pathogen exposure. The later analysis used no new phenotypic data to find candidate immune exposures, relying instead on TCR beta sequences and their occurrence across donors. Among over 350 genotyped donors of the cohort, an average of 235,054 unique TCR beta nucleotide sequences were sequenced per donor, roughly 18% of them non-productive. Roughly 5 DR-DQ haplotypes were handled as single units for association and clustering, since linkage in the cohort was strong. An early release covering about 600 HLA-typed donors comprised approximately 300 gigabases of sequencing data and roughly 85 million unique TCR sequences.

Receptor libraries were prepared by the immunoSEQ multiplex PCR assay. For the multiplex PCR, a mixture combining 60 forward primers for TCR Vbeta segments and 13 reverse primers for TCR Jbeta segments was used. The CDR3 region of rearranged TCR beta genes was amplified from genomic DNA by a multiplex PCR assay. The Illumina HiSeq System was used to sequence the amplified TCR beta libraries as 87-base-pair reads. In the authors' own workflow: A later analysis counted about 80 million unique TCR beta chains across the 650 to 800 repertoires, and 10 million to 11 million of these chains were shared by at least two donors. A nearest-neighbor algorithm error-corrected the raw reads and collapsed the reads into unique sequences, merging closely related sequences to remove PCR and sequencing errors. Alignment of CDR3 sequences to IMGT reference sequences was used to assign V, D and J gene segments. For a sequence to be retained, a match of at least six nucleotides to both a V gene segment and a J gene segment was required. A rearrangement was called productive if the CDR3 had no stop codons and remained in frame with V and J, and every other rearrangement was called non-productive. Following IMGT convention, CDR3 was defined as the stretch from the second conserved V-encoded cysteine to the conserved J-encoded phenylalanine. Sequences without an unambiguous match to a single V gene segment were excluded from the earlier analysis of almost 600 of the donors. An earlier analysis of fewer than 650 of the donors classified V segments as functional when productive rearrangements were above 56.7% and as segregating when the standard deviation between donors was above 5%. To diagnose cytomegalovirus status from the catalog of TCR beta chain sequences, a statistical classification framework was built. V and J gene assignment, in a later analysis, came from comparing TCR nucleotide sequences with IMGT/GENE-DB human TR gene sequences. In a later analysis, CDR3 sequences and most-parsimonious VDJ recombination scenarios were assigned using the TCRdist pipeline. In a later analysis, each TCR beta chain was defined by its CDR3 amino acid sequence together with its V-gene family, and reads lacking a unique V-gene family were excluded. In a later analysis, 450 to 600 highly shared, low-generation-probability nucleotide sequences were removed to address suspected cross-contamination and a sequencing artifact. In a later analysis, a clonal expansion index for each public chain was calculated from normalized within-repertoire ranks of inferred template counts. Generation probabilities in a later analysis came from a VDJ recombination model fitted to out-of-frame rearrangements, and those results were checked against IGoR. A later analysis scored TCR-TCR, TCR-HLA and TCR-CMV co-occurrence with hypergeometric tests, applying a repertoire-size bias correction to TCR pairs. In a later analysis, false discovery rates were estimated by permuting HLA or CMV assignments 20 times. In a later analysis, co-occurring TCRs were grouped using DBSCAN, and TCRdist sequence similarity was added for clustering within HLA-allele-positive subsets. Co-occurrence clustering excluded repertoires with fewer than 30,000 or more than 120,000 public chains, plus five with anomalous nucleotide sharing. In TCRdb, the immuneACCESS table is reduced to in-frame sequences with V and J assigned. These tables do not hold every clone; where another copy was compared, an unresolved V gene accounts for under half, and the others remain unexplained. That table is the source of V, J and clone size, and D and trimming were worked out from the DNA. Present in this sample are roughly 160,000 clones, approximately 80% of which were seen just once. The ten largest make up 5.5% to 8% of the sample.

On the study overall, not on this receptor specifically: This cohort had only TCR beta chains sequenced, and the lack of alpha or paired-chain data limited which features could be detected. A later genetic analysis reported fewer N-insertions in productive TCRs among donors in an Asian-associated ancestry cluster than the roughly 700-donor mean. Roughly 15 rarely observed V segments, including chromosome 9 orphons, were excluded from the earlier analysis of approximately 600 of the donors because counts were too low. In both the original and validation cohorts, the classifier was reported to diagnose cytomegalovirus status with high specificity and sensitivity. In vitro tests confirmed that a few of the cytomegalovirus-associated TCR beta chains recognize cytomegalovirus antigens. The study gave a list of some 150 TCR beta chains associated with cytomegalovirus. A group of highly shared sequence variants was considered likely to be a technical artifact of the sequencing pipeline. Broadly in line with IMGT annotations, most TCR beta V segments showed up in productive rearrangements about 87% or about 30% of the time in an earlier analysis of under 700 of the donors. An association between a missense DCLRE1C variant and V-gene and J-gene trimming of TCR beta chains was found in a later genetic analysis and replicated in an independent cohort. The presence/absence analyses assumed that sequencing depth was roughly uniform across donors, and that assumption may not be true. Compared with equally common non-associated chains, HLA-associated TCR beta chains in a later analysis were more clonally expanded and had lower generation probabilities. A further reported finding was that TCR beta sequences accurately predicted the HLA-A and HLA-B alleles for most subjects in the first cohort. CMV serostatus was the only immune exposure information available for the cohort. When HLA alleles, especially DR and DQ, strongly co-occurred, TCR associations were difficult to assign to individual alleles. According to a later analysis, TCR association rates differed among HLA loci, with DRB1 alleles showing the most associated TCRs and HLA-C alleles showing the fewest. Because the 87-base-pair reads could not distinguish some IMGT-functional V segments, including TRBV6-2 and TRBV6-3, those segments were excluded. Linkage disequilibrium might explain the correlated functional status among segregating V segments, but an unknown experimental factor could not be ruled out. The authors suggested that the approach could potentially be generalized to other disease states and immunological phenotypes. While some public TCRs were present in many individuals, most TCR sequences turned up only very rarely across donors. According to a later analysis, parvovirus B19, influenza, CMV and Epstein-Barr virus appeared linked to several top co-occurrence clusters. Because some donors lacked HLA typing at each locus, the association tests relied only on the typed subset. In a later analysis, 16,951 TCR beta sequences were associated with specific HLA alleles at a false discovery rate of 0.05. According to a later analysis, most CMV-associated TCR beta chains appeared to be HLA-restricted, and the HLA associations seemed to be driven largely by CMV exposure.

Trimming costs V 8 bases and J 5 bases, and their ends lie 9 bases apart. From the cysteine through the phenylalanine, the CDR3 covers 10 amino acids. The kept DNA is CDR3 alone, 30 bases in frame from the first base. Per the germline V gene (reference sequence), GTSNPN is the CDR1 and SVGIG is the CDR2. Of note for this clone: The clone's antigen remains unknown. No much larger clone exists at a distance of one base, and base qualities are not known.

The cohort consisted of hundreds of healthy bone marrow donors. At the time of sampling, all cohort members were nominally healthy, though unrecorded immune exposures were likely present. The donor tested CMV seropositive and was one of the 289 seropositive cohort members. Each donor provided a peripheral blood sample, and peripheral blood mononuclear cells were used for TCR beta sequencing. The Qiagen DNeasy Blood Extraction Kit was used to extract genomic DNA from the blood cell samples. This chain is built from TRBV30 and TRBJ1-1, with no confidently assigned D gene. The source of this sequence is a woman under 40 in good health and CMV-seropositive. Input material: PBMCs. This receptor has the CDR3 CAGERTEAFF. The DNA sequence is given as TGTGCCGGGGAGAGAACTGAAGCTTTCTTT.